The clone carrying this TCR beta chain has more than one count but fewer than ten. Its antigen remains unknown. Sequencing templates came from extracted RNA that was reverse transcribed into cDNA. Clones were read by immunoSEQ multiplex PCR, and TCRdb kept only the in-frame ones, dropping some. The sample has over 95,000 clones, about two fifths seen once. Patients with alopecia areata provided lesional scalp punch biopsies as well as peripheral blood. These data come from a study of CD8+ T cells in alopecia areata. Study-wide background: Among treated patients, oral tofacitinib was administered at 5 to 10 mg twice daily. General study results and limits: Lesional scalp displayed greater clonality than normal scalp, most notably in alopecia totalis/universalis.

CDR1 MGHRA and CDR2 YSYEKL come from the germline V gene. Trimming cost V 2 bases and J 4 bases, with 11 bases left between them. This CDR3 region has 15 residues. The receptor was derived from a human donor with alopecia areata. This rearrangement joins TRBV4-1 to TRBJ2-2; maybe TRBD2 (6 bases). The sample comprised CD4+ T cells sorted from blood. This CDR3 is CASSQKGTGTGELFF. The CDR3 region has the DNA TGCGCCAGCAGCCAAAAGGGGACTGGCACCGGGGAGCTGTTTTTT.